This T cell receptor beta chain was recorded in a study of PD-1 blockade in classical Hodgkin lymphoma. Data came from immunoSEQ multiplex PCR; TCRdb stores just in-frame clones and leaves some out. The sample contains about 24,000 clones, approximately 77% of which appear only once. Described time point: cycle 4 day 1 (C4D1), after less than 7 weeks of nivolumab. In every patient, relapse followed autologous stem cell transplantation, while exposure to brentuximab vedotin differed. Sequencing used peripheral blood mononuclear cells (PBMCs), obtained before the fourth cycle of nivolumab. This receptor was taken from a human donor with classical Hodgkin lymphoma.

CDR3 amino acids: CASTSTRGQGETQYF. CDR3 sequence (DNA): TGTGCCAGCACCTCCACGAGGGGACAGGGGGAGACCCAGTACTTC. This chain joins TRBV2 and TRBJ2-5, with 10 bases aligning to TRBD1. The V gene's germline CDR1 is SNHLY and CDR2 FYNNEI. There are 15 residues in the CDR3. After removal of 7 bases from V and 5 bases from J, the junction contained 10 bases not matched to a gene.